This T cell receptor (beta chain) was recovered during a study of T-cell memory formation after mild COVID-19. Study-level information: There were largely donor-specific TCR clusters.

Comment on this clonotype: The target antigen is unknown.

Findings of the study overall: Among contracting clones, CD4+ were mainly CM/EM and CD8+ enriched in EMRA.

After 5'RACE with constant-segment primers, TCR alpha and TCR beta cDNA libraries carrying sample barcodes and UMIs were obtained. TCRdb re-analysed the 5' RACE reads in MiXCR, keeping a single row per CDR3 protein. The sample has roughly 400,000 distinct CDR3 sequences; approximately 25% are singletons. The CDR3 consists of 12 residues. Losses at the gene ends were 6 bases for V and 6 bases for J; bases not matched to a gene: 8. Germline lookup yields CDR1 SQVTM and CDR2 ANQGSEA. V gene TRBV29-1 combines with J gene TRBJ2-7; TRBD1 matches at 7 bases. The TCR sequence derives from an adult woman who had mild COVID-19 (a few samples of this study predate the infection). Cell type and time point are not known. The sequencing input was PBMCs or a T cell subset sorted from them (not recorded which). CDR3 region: CSVTGKFGEQYF. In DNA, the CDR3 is TGCAGCGTGACAGGGAAGTTCGGCGAGCAGTACTTC.